This record concerns one T cell receptor (beta chain) sequence. The CDR3 spans 16 residues. The germline V and J ends were trimmed by 2 bases and 0 bases, with 14 bases remaining between them. Germline loops: CDR1 LNHDA, CDR2 SQIVND (reference sequence). Original processing notes: Amplification with reference gene primers provided the estimates of nucleated cell counts. Clones were sequenced by immunoSEQ multiplex PCR, and TCRdb holds only the in-frame ones, with some missing. That table gives V, J and clone size, and the DNA gave D and trimming. Of 400,000 to 450,000 clones in the sample, around 86% were seen once. The source of the sample is a study of blood T cell repertoires in COVID-19. Turning to the study itself: Samples representing acute and convalescent COVID-19 were sourced from the United States, Italy and Spain. T cells, B-cell-depleted T cells, or PBMCs provided the cDNA or gDNA that served as material.

The material sequenced was peripheral blood. This chain links TRBV19 with TRBJ2-7, with a weak D call TRBD2 (6 bases). The TCR comes from a woman aged 25-40 years with active or convalescent COVID-19. The CDR3: CASSIRESLRSYEQYF. CDR3 nucleotides: TGTGCCAGTAGTATACGGGAGAGCTTACGCTCCTACGAGCAGTACTTC.